This TCR beta chain was retrieved from a study of blood T cell repertoires in COVID-19. V was shortened by 1 base and J by 1 base, with 18 bases between the two germline ends. The CDR3 covers 18 residues. CDR1 and CDR2 (germline): MGHDK, SYGVNS. Libraries were prepared by immunoSEQ multiplex PCR; TCRdb keeps only in-frame clonotypes and omits some of them. The sample includes 130,000 to 150,000 clones, approximately 90% seen only once; the top ten take 1.2%. There are a few counts of this clone. The rearrangement links TRBV25-1 to TRBJ2-3; tentative D call: TRBD1 (6 bases). Input material: PBMCs or T cells enriched from blood (not recorded which). The receptor's source is a woman aged 25 to 39 with acute COVID-19. Here the CDR3 reads CASSESRSWGQGTDTQYF. CDR3 bases: TGTGCCAGCAGTGAATCCCGCAGTTGGGGGCAAGGCACAGATACGCAGTATTTT.